This T cell receptor beta chain was profiled in a study of cytomegalovirus exposure and HLA in healthy donors. About the research overall: Counted in an early data release were tens of millions of unique TCRs from HLA-typed donors.

Study results and caveats: An analysis that was carried out later associated 15,000 to 20,000 TCR beta sequences with HLA alleles at 0.05 false discovery rate. The sole available immune exposure information was CMV serostatus. A later analysis revealed that TCR association rates differed between HLA loci, peaking at DRB1 and bottoming out at HLA-C.

The germline V gene encodes CDR1 SGHAT and CDR2 FQNNGV. CDR3 length: 15 residues. The V end lost 3 bases, the J end lost 5 bases, and 16 bases lay between the germline ends. Comment on this clone: The antigen remains unidentified.

Both 60 Vbeta primers and 13 Jbeta primers went into the PCR. Generated by immunoSEQ multiplex PCR, the TCRdb table keeps only in-frame clones and is missing some. The sample shows fewer than 150,000 clones, over 75% of them seen only once. This TCR was recovered from a man in his thirties or forties in good health. Specimen: PBMCs. V gene TRBV11-2 combines with J gene TRBJ1-1, with D perhaps TRBD1 (6 bases). The CDR3 DNA follows: TGTGCCAGCAGCTTGGGGGCGGGTATCGTTACTGAAGCTTTCTTT. As protein: CASSLGAGIVTEAFF. Based on the CDR3 plus reference TRBV11-2 and TRBJ1-1, the full variable domain is EAGVAQSPRYKIIEKRQSVAFWCNPISGHATLYWYQQILGQGPKLLIQFQNNGVVDDSQLPKDRFSAERLKGVDSTLKIQPAKLEDSAVYLCASSLGAGIVTEAFFGQGTRLTVV.